What follows is one T cell receptor beta chain and its context. What it recognizes is unknown. TCR beta library input comprised around 2 micrograms of genomic DNA from cryopreserved PBMCs. The record originates from a study of cytotoxic CD8 clonotypes in ibrutinib-treated CLL. Regarding the study as a whole: Baseline levels of clonality went above those of age-matched healthy donors and moved with circulating CD8+ T-cell counts.

The table came from immunoSEQ multiplex PCR; TCRdb's copy has only in-frame clones and leaves some out. The table shows under 150,000 clones, with 70% to 90% occurring only once. Sequencing used PBMCs, obtained after 36 months of ibrutinib treatment. The sequence derives from a human donor with chronic lymphocytic leukemia.

This CDR3 reads CASNTGALGNTEAFF. CDR3 bases: TGTGCCAGTAACACAGGGGCTCTAGGGAACACTGAAGCTTTCTTT. The chain combines TRBV19 with TRBJ1-1; 7 bases agree with TRBD1. CDR3 size: 15 residues. V lost 7 bases, J lost 1 base, and 9 bases stayed unmatched. Germline V CDR1 and CDR2: LNHDA, SQIVND (reference sequence).